This TCR beta chain was captured by sequencing in a study of OX40 agonist ivuxolimab in advanced cancers. Overall study context: Patients took ivuxolimab, an agonistic anti-OX40 (CD134) antibody. With a range of roughly 20 to 80, age averaged approximately 55 years, and roughly 80% were male. Overall study results and limits: Doses of 0.1 to 3.0 mg/kg were accompanied by clonal expansion of CD4+ and CD8+ blood T cells by week 6.

The germline V gene has CDR1 MDHEN and CDR2 SYDVKM. There are 15 residues in the CDR3. V lost 5 bases and J lost 3, with 16 bases in between. The protocol was immunoSEQ multiplex PCR, while the TCRdb copy is restricted to in-frame clones and leaves out a portion. The table has about 11,000 clones, over 60% seen once. As regards this clone: As yet, its antigen is unknown.

The receptor was isolated from an adult with an advanced solid tumor such as melanoma, head and neck, liver or kidney cancer. This chain uses TRBV28 with TRBJ1-1; D is uncertain. Specimen: CD4+ or CD8+ T cells sorted from blood, collected in a trial of the OX40 agonist ivuxolimab. The chain's CDR3 is CASSPVSPPDTEAFF. CDR3 bases: TGTGCCAGCAGTCCCGTGAGCCCCCCTGACACTGAAGCTTTCTTT.